This T cell receptor (beta chain) was profiled in a study of molecular identifiers for immune sequencing clone quantification. Methods described previously, with TCR primers listed, were used for bulk TCR libraries. From the PCR reads, TCRdb called clonotypes with MiXCR, one entry per CDR3 protein. Among 460,000 or so distinct CDR3 sequences listed, less than 30% were seen once. This clonotype was counted ten times or more. The target antigen is unknown. Study-wide results and caveats: Researchers reportedly could pick up spiked Jurkat TCR RNA from one cell mixed into some 1 million naive cells.

Naive CD8 T cells were sorted, and the gate applied was CD8+CD4-CCR7+CD45RA+. Germline V gene sequence: CDR1 DFQATT, CDR2 SNEGSKA (reference sequence). This CDR3 comprises 12 residues. V lost 4 bases to trimming and J lost 3 bases, with 7 bases between them. The material sequenced was naive CD8+ T cells from blood, with Jurkat cell RNA spiked in. Subset: FACS-sorted CD8+CD4-CCR7+CD45RA+ naive T cells. The clonotype was recovered from a human donor in good health. Some libraries in this study had Jurkat cell RNA spiked in. The rearrangement links TRBV20-1 to TRBJ1-5; D remains unclear. CDR3 in amino acids: CSAIGNNQPQHF. In DNA, the CDR3 is TGCAGTGCTATAGGGAACAATCAGCCCCAGCATTTT.